This T cell receptor (beta chain) originates from a study of CD8 T cell repertoires and HIV-1 epitope variants. Study background: Controls included no peptide, Ebola AY9 epitope, and a CMV, EBV, flu pool. A 10-day culture received IL-2, IL-7 and IL-15 on days 3 and 7. Autologous T cell-negative cells served as antigen-presenting cells in equal numbers. 1M T cells were kept uncultured as a baseline.

Clones were read by immunoSEQ multiplex PCR, and TCRdb kept only the in-frame ones, dropping some. The sample contains approximately 4,700 clones, about 67% of which appear only once. V was clipped by 1 base and J by 6 bases, with 9 bases between them. The CDR3 covers 13 residues. Per the germline V gene, CDR1 is MDHEN and CDR2 is SYDVKM. With respect to this clone: Its antigen is unknown.

The chain joins TRBV28 to TRBJ1-1; maybe TRBD1 (6 bases). This clonotype was sampled from a male donor with HIV. The sample consisted of cultured CD8+ T cells derived from PBMCs. The CDR3 spells CASSLFEGAEAFF. CDR3 DNA: TGTGCCAGCAGTTTATTTGAGGGGGCTGAAGCTTTCTTT.